This T cell receptor beta chain derives from a study of metastatic and nonmetastatic thyroid tumors. TCRdb reassembled clones from the PCR reads with MiXCR. This table holds about 16,000 clones, 9.5% to 15% found once. V lost 3 bases, J lost 0 bases, and 9 bases lay in between. This CDR3 has 15 amino acids. Germline CDR1 reads LNHDA; CDR2 reads SQIVND (reference sequence). Overall study results and limits: Significantly higher TCR beta diversity was reportedly seen in malignant thyroid tumors than benign nodules, in blood and tumor.

This clone was seen repeatedly, ten times or more. The antigen remains unidentified. Patients were all untreated before their thyroid surgery. Sequenced sample: blood. The TCR sequence derives from a female donor with papillary thyroid cancer or a benign thyroid nodule (not recorded which). Some clones in this sample may be carry-over from other donors' samples. This rearrangement joins TRBV19 to TRBJ1-3; no clear D gene. CDR3 coding DNA: TGTGCCAGTAGTATCGCCAGGAGCTCTGGAAACACCATATATTTT. Residues: CASSIARSSGNTIYF.